This TCR beta chain was observed in a study of radiation and T cells in renal cell carcinoma. Details on this clone: Its specificity is not known. This specimen includes other DNA sequences encoding the same CDR3.

Documented time point: baseline pretreatment blood. Indicated treatment: 15 Gy SBRT to primary tumor, nephrectomy 4 weeks later. Serial blood draws occurred at baseline and 2 and 4 weeks post-SBRT. This renal cell carcinoma was of the clear cell type. CDR1 is LNHDA and CDR2 is SQIVND in the germline V gene (reference sequence). The CDR3 is 10 amino acids. The V gene lost 9 bases and the J gene lost 4 bases, with 6 bases spanning the gap. Study observations and caveats: In blood, top tumor clones expanded by 2 weeks, shrinking by 4.

The method was immunoSEQ multiplex PCR; TCRdb's version includes in-frame clones alone and lacks a portion of them. The sample contains about 140,000 clones, over 65% of which appear only once. This sequence originates from a woman between 45 and 60 years old with renal cell carcinoma. This sequence joins TRBV19 and TRBJ2-5; tentatively, D is TRBD2 (6 bases). The material sequenced was blood, taken from a patient whose treatment included radiotherapy and nephrectomy. The CDR3 DNA is TGTGCCAGCGGGGGAGAGACCCAGTACTTC. This codes for CASGGETQYF.